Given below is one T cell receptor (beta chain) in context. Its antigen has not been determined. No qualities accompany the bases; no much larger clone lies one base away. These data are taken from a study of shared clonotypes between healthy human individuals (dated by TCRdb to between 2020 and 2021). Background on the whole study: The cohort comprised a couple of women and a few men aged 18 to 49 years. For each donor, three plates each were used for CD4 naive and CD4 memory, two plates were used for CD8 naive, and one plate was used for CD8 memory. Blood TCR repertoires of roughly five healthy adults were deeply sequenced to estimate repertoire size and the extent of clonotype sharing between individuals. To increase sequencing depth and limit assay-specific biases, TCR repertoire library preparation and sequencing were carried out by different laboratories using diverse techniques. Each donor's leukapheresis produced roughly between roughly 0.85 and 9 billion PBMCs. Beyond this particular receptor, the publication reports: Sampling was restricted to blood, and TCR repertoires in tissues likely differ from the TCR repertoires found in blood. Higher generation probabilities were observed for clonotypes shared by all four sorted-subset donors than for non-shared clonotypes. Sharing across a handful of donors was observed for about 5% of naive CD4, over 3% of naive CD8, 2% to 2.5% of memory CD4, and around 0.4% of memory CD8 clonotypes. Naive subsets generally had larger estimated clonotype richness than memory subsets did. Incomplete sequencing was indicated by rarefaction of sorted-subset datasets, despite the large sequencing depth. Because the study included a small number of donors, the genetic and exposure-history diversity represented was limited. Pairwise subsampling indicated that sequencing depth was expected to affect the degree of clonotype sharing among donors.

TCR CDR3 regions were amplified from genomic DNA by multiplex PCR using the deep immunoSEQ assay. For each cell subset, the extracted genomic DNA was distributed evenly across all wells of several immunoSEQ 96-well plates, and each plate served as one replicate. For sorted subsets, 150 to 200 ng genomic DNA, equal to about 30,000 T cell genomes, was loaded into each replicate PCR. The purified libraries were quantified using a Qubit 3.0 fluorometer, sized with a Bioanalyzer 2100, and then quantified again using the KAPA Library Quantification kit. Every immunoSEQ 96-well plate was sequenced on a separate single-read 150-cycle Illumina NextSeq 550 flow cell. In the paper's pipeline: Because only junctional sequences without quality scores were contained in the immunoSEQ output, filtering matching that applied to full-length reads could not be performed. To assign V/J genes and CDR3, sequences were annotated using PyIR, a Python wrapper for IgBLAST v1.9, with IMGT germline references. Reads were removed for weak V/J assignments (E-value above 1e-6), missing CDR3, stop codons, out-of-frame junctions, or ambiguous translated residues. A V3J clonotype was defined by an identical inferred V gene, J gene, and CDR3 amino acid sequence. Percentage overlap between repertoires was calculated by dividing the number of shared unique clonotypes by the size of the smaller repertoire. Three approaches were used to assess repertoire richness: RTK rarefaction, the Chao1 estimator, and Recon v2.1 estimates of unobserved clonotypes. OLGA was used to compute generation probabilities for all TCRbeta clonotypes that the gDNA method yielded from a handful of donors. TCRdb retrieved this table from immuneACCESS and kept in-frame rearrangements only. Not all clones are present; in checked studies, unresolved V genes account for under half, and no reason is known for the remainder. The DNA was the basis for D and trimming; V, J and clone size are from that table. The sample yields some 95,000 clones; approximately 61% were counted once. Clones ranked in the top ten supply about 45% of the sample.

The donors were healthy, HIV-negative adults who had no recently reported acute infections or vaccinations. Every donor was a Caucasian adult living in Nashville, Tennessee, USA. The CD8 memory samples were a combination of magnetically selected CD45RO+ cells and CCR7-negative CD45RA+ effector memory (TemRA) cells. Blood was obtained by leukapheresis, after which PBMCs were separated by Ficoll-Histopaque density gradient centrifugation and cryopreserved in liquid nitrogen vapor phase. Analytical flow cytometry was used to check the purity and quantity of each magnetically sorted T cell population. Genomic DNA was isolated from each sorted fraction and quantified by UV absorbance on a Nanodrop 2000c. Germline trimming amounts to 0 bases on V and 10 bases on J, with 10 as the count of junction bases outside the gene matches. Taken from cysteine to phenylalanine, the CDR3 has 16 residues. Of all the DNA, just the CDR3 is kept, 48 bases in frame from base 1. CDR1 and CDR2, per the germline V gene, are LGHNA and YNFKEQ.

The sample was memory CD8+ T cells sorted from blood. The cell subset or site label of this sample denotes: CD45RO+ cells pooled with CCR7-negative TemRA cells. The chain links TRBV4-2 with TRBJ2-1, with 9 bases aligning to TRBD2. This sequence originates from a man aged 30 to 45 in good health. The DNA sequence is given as TGTGCCAGCAGCCAAGATGGGTTAGCGGGAGTCAGAGAGCAGTTCTTC. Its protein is CASSQDGLAGVREQFF.